This TCR beta chain was retrieved from a study of T-cell memory formation after mild COVID-19. On the study more broadly: TCR clusters were mostly donor specific. Overall study findings and caveats: The pre-infection memory compartment contained some responding clones, suggesting cross-reactive memory joined. Day 15 to 85 contracting clones showed balanced CD4/CD8; later expanders leaned CD4+.

The CDR3 is made up of 15 amino acids. After removal of 8 bases from V and 5 bases from J, the junction contained 14 bases not matched to a gene. Germline-derived CDR1 and CDR2 are MNHEY and SMNVEV (reference sequence). TCR alpha and TCR beta cDNA libraries carrying sample barcodes and UMIs were produced by 5'RACE using constant-segment primers. Using its own MiXCR run on the 5' RACE reads, TCRdb lists one record per CDR3 protein. The table lists 57,000 or so distinct CDR3 sequences, 9.3% of them singletons. Regarding this clonotype: What it recognizes is unknown.

V is TRBV27 and J is TRBJ2-5, with 7 bases lining up with TRBD2. The sequencing sample was made of PBMCs or a T cell subset sorted from them (not recorded which). The receptor was derived from a man younger than 35 who had mild COVID-19 (a few samples of this study predate the infection). Cell type and time point are not known. CDR3 nucleotides: TGTGCCAGCGAACGGAACCCCCGGGGAGGGGAGACCCAGTACTTC. Its protein is CASERNPRGGETQYF.